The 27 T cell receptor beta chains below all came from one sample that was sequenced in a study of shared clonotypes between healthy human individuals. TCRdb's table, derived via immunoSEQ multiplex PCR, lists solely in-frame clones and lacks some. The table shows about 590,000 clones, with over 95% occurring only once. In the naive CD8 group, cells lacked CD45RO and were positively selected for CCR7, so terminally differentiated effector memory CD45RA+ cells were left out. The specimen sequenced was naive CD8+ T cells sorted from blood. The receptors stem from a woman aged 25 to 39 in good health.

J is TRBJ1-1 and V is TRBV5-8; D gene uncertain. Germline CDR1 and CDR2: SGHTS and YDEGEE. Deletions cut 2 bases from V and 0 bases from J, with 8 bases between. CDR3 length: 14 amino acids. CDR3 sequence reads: CASSFGYLNTEAFF. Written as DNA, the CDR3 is TGTGCCAGCAGCTTTGGGTACCTGAACACTGAAGCTTTCTTT.

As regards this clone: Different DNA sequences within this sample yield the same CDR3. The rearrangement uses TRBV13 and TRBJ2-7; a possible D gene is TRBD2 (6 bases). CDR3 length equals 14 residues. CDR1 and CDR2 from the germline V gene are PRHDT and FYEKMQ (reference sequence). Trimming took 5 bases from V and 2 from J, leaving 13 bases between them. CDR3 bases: TGTGCCAGCAGCCTCGCGGGAAGGGCCTACGAGCAGTACTTC. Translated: CASSLAGRAYEQYF.

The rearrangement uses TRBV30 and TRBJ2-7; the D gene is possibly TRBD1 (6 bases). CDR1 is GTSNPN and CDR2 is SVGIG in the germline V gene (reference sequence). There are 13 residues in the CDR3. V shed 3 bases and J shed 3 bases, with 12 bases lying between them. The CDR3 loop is CAWRPTGNYEQYF. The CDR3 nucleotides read TGTGCCTGGAGGCCGACAGGTAACTACGAGCAGTACTTC.

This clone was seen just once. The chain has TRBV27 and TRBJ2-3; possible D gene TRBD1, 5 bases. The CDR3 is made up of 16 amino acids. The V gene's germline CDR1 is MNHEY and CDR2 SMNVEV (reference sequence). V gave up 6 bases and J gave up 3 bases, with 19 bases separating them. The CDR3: CASSPLMGHWTDTQYF. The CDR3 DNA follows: TGTGCCAGCAGCCCCCTTATGGGGCATTGGACAGATACGCAGTATTTT.

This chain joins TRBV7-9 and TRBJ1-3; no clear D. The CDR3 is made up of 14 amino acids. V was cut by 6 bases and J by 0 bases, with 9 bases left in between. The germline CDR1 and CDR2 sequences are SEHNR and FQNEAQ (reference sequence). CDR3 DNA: TGTGCCAGCAGAACGGCCTCCTCTGGAAACACCATATATTTT. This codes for CASRTASSGNTIYF.

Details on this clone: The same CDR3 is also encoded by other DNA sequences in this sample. CDR3 protein: CASSELGISNQPQHF. The CDR3 coding sequence is TGTGCCAGCAGTGAACTCGGGATTAGCAATCAGCCCCAGCATTTT. V is TRBV6-1 and J is TRBJ1-5; D is unresolved. The length of the CDR3 is 15 residues. Germline V CDR1 and CDR2: MNHNS, SASEGT. V gave up 2 bases and J gave up 0 bases, with 8 bases separating them.

In nucleotides, the CDR3 is TGTGCCAGCAGCTTTAGGGGGGACTGGACACAAGAGACCCAGTACTTC. This encodes CASSFRGDWTQETQYF. J is TRBJ2-5 and V is TRBV7-9; D could derive from TRBD1 or TRBD2 (6 bases each). V was pared by 3 bases and J by 2 bases, with 16 bases between. This CDR3 comprises 16 residues. In germline, CDR1 is SEHNR, CDR2 FQNEAQ (reference sequence).

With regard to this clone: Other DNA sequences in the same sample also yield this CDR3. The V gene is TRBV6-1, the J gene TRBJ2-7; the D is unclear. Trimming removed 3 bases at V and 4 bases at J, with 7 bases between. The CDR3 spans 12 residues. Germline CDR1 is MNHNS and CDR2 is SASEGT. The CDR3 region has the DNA TGTGCCAGCAGTGACAGCTCATACGAGCAGTACTTC. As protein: CASSDSSYEQYF.

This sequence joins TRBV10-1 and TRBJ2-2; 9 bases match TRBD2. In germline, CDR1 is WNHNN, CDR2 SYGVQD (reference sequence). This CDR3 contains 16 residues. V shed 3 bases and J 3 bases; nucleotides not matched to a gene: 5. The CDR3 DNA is TGCGCCAGCAGTGACTTAGCGGGAGCGGACACCGGGGAGCTGTTTTTT. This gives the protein CASSDLAGADTGELFF.

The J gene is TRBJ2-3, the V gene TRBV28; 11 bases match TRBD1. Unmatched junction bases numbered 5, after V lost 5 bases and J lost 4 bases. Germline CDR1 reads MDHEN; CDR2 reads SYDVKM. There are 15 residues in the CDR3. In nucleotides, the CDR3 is TGTGCCAGCAGTCGGACAGGGGGCACTCCAGATACGCAGTATTTT. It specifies CASSRTGGTPDTQYF.

The CDR3 nucleotides are TGTGCCAGCAGCGTAGCGGTGGGTGGTCCCTACGAGCAGTACTTC. Protein sequence: CASSVAVGGPYEQYF. The rearrangement joins TRBV9 to TRBJ2-7; no definite D call. Germline CDR1 and CDR2: SGDLS and YYNGEE. Trimming stripped 0 bases from V and 2 bases from J, with 12 bases between. This CDR3 is 15 amino acids long.

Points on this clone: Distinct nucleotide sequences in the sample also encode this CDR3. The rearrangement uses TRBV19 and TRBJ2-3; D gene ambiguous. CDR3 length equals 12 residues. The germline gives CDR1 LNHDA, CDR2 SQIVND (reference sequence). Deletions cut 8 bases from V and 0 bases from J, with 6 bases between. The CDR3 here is CASGPSTDTQYF. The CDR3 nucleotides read TGTGCCAGTGGGCCTAGCACAGATACGCAGTATTTT.

CDR3 protein: CASSLTGVFTDTQYF. The CDR3 DNA follows: TGTGCCAGCAGCCTCACAGGGGTTTTCACAGATACGCAGTATTTT. The chain employs TRBV7-6 and TRBJ2-3, with TRBD1 identical over 7 bases. This CDR3 region has 15 residues. Germline CDR1 SGHVS, CDR2 FNYEAQ. V was clipped by 5 bases and J by 2 bases; unmatched bases: 7. Full variable domain (remainder filled in from reference TRBV7-6 and TRBJ2-3): GAGVSQSPRYKVTKRGQDVALRCDPISGHVSLYWYRQALGQGPEFLTYFNYEAQQDKSGLPNDRFSAERPEGSISTLTIQRTEQRDSAMYRCASSLTGVFTDTQYFGPGTRLTVL.

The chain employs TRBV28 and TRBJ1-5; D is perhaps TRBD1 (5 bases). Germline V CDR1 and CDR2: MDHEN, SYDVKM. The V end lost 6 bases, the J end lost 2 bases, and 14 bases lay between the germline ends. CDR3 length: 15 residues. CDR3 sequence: CASRFTGLRNQPQHF. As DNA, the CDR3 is TGTGCCAGCAGGTTCACAGGACTACGCAATCAGCCCCAGCATTTT. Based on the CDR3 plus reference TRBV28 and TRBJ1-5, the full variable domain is DVKVTQSSRYLVKRTGEKVFLECVQDMDHENMFWYRQDPGLGLRLIYFSYDVKMKEKGDIPEGYSVSREKKERFSLILESASTNQTSMYLCASRFTGLRNQPQHFGDGTRLSIL.

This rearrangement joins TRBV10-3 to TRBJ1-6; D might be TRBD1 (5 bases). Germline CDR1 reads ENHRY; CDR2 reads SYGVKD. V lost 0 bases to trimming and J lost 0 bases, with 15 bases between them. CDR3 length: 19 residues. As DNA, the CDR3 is TGTGCCATCAGTGAGTCGGGGACTGAAATCAGCTCCTATAATTCACCCCTCCACTTT. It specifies CAISESGTEISSYNSPLHF.

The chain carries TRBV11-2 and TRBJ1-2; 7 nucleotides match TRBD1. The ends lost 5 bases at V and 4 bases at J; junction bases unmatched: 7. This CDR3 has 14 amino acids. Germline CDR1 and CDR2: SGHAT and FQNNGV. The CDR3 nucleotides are TGTGCCAGCAGCACACCGGGACAGATCTATGGCTACACCTTC. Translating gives CASSTPGQIYGYTF. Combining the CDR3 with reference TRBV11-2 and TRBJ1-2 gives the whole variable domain EAGVAQSPRYKIIEKRQSVAFWCNPISGHATLYWYQQILGQGPKLLIQFQNNGVVDDSQLPKDRFSAERLKGVDSTLKIQPAKLEDSAVYLCASSTPGQIYGYTFGSGTRLTVV.

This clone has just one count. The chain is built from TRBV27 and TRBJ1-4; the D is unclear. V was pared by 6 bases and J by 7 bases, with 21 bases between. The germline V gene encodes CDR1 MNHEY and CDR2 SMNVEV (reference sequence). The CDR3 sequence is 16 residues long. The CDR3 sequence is CASRPLLGVGFEKLFF. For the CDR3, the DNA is TGTGCCAGCAGGCCTCTCCTCGGTGTCGGGTTTGAAAAACTGTTTTTT.

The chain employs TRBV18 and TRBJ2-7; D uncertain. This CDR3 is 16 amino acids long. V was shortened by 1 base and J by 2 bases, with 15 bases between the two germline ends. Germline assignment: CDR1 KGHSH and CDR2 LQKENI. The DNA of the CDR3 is TGTGCCAGCTCACCACTTCGGCAGAATTCCCCCTACGAGCAGTACTTC. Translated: CASSPLRQNSPYEQYF.

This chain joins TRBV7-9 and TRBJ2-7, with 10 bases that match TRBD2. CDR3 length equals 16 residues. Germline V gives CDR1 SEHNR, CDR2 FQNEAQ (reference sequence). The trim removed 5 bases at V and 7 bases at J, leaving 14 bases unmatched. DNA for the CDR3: TGTGCCAGCAGCCTAGGAGGGCTAGCGGGAGCAAGGGAGCAGTACTTC. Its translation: CASSLGGLAGAREQYF.

CDR3 residues: CASSLDRETYEQYF. The CDR3 DNA follows: TGTGCCAGTAGCCTTGACAGGGAGACCTACGAGCAGTACTTC. The genes are TRBV19 and TRBJ2-5; 7 bases fit TRBD1. Near its end, the DNA agrees better with TRBJ2-7, so the J call may be wrong. Germline CDR1 and CDR2: LNHDA and SQIVND (reference sequence). The CDR3 is made up of 14 amino acids.

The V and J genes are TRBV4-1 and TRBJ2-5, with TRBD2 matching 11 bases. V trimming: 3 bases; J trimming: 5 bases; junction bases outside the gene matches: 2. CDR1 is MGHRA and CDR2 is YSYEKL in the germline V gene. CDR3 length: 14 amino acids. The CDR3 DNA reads TGCGCCAGCAGCCACCGACTAGCGGGGGAGACCCAGTACTTC. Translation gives CASSHRLAGETQYF.

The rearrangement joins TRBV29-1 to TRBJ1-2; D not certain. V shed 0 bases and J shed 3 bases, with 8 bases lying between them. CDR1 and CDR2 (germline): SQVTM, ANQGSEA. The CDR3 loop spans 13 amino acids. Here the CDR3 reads CSVEEGKYYGYTF. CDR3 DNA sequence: TGCAGCGTTGAAGAGGGGAAGTACTATGGCTACACCTTC.

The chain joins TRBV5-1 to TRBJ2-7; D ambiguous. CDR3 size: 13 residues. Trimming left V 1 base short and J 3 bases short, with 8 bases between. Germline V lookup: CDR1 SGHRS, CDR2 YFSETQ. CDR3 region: CASSLLAGYEQYF. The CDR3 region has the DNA TGCGCCAGCAGCTTGTTGGCTGGCTACGAGCAGTACTTC.

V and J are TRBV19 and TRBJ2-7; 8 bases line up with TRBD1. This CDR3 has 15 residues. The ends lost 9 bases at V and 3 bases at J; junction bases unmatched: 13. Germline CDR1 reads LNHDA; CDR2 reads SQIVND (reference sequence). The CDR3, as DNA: TGTGCCAGCTCAGGCGGGCAGGGGGCCTACTACGAGCAGTACTTC. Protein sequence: CASSGGQGAYYEQYF.

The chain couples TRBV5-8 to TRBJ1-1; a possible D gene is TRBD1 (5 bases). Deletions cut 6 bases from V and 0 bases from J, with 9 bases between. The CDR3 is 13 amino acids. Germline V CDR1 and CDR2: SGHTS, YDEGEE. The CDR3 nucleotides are TGTGCCAGCAATCCGGGGGTGAACACTGAAGCTTTCTTT. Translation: CASNPGVNTEAFF.

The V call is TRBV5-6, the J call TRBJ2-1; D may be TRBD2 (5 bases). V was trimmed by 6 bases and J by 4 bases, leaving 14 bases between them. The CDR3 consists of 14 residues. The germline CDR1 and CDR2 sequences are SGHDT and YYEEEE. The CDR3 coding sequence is TGTGCCAGCATCGATAAGCGGCTTTACAATGAGCAGTTCTTC. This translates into CASIDKRLYNEQFF.

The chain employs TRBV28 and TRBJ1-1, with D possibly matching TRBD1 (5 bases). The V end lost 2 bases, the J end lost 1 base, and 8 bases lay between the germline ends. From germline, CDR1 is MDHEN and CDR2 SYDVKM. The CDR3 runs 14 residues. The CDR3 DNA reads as TGTGCCAGCAGTTTAGGACACCAGAACACTGAAGCTTTCTTT. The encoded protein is CASSLGHQNTEAFF. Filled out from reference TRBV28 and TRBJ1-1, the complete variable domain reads DVKVTQSSRYLVKRTGEKVFLECVQDMDHENMFWYRQDPGLGLRLIYFSYDVKMKEKGDIPEGYSVSREKKERFSLILESASTNQTSMYLCASSLGHQNTEAFFGQGTRLTVV.